Below are 22 T cell receptor beta chains sequenced from a single sample in a study of blood T cell repertoires in COVID-19. The repertoire was sequenced with immunoSEQ multiplex PCR; TCRdb's copy has only in-frame clones and lacks some. The sample contains about 230,000 clones, approximately 82% of which appear only once. The sample taken for sequencing was peripheral blood. All receptors derive from a woman aged 70-85 years with active or convalescent COVID-19.

The J gene is TRBJ2-3, the V gene TRBV10-3; 10 bases agree with TRBD1. This CDR3 is built from 14 residues. CDR1 is ENHRY, CDR2 SYGVKD, per germline. V lost 8 bases and J lost 2; bases outside the gene matches: 4. The CDR3 DNA reads TGTGCCATCGGCGGGACAGGGGTCACAGATACGCAGTATTTT. As protein: CAIGGTGVTDTQYF.

This chain links TRBV7-8 with TRBJ1-3; D unresolved. The CDR3 consists of 18 residues. Germline CDR1 and CDR2: SGHVS and FQNEAQ. Trimming removed 5 bases at V and 3 bases at J, with 23 bases between. CDR3 sequence reads: CASSPPPLRGGFGNTIYF. The DNA for the CDR3 is TGTGCCAGCAGCCCCCCTCCTTTACGGGGAGGGTTTGGAAACACCATATATTTT.

The V and J genes are TRBV7-9 and TRBJ2-3, with 9 bases aligning to TRBD2. The CDR3 is 15 residues long. Losses at the gene ends were 5 bases for V and 5 bases for J; bases not matched to a gene: 8. Per germline, CDR1 SEHNR and CDR2 FQNEAQ (reference sequence). CDR3 bases: TGTGCCAGCAGCGGTCCCCTAGCGGGACGAGATACGCAGTATTTT. As protein: CASSGPLAGRDTQYF.

This chain links TRBV5-6 with TRBJ1-2; 7 bases line up with TRBD1. The trim removed 4 bases at V and 2 bases at J, leaving 5 bases unmatched. The CDR3 has 14 amino acids. Germline values: CDR1 SGHDT, CDR2 YYEEEE. CDR3 sequence: CASSQTGRNYGYTF. In nucleotides, the CDR3 is TGTGCCAGCAGCCAGACAGGGAGGAACTATGGCTACACCTTC.

CDR3 residues: CASSFLTAAEAFF. The CDR3, as DNA: TGTGCCAGCAGTTTCCTTACAGCCGCTGAAGCTTTCTTT. The V call is TRBV27, the J call TRBJ1-1; the D is unclear. Trimming left V 3 bases short and J 6 bases short, with 11 bases between. This CDR3 comprises 13 residues. Germline lookup yields CDR1 MNHEY and CDR2 SMNVEV (reference sequence).

The chain recombines TRBV15 with TRBJ1-5; no clear D. The CDR3 covers 14 residues. V was pared by 1 base and J by 6 bases, with 10 bases between. CDR1 LNHNV and CDR2 YYDKDF come from the germline V gene (reference sequence). The CDR3 protein is CATSRGEGGQPQHF. CDR3 nucleotides: TGTGCCACCAGCAGAGGGGAGGGAGGTCAGCCCCAGCATTTT.

The chain couples TRBV5-1 to TRBJ2-3; D is unresolved. In germline, CDR1 is SGHRS, CDR2 YFSETQ. V shed 0 bases and J shed 3 bases, with 8 bases lying between them. The CDR3 is 14 amino acids. CDR3 coding DNA: TGCGCCAGCAGCTTGGGCCATGAGACAGATACGCAGTATTTT. Protein sequence: CASSLGHETDTQYF.

The chain combines TRBV2 with TRBJ2-7; 8 bases line up with TRBD1. The V gene end was trimmed by 7 bases and the J gene end by 5 bases; junction bases not matched to a gene: 16. The CDR3 is 16 amino acids. Looked up from germline, CDR1 is SNHLY and CDR2 is FYNNEI. CDR3 sequence reads: CASTRGLGQGADEQYF. DNA of the CDR3: TGTGCCAGCACTCGGGGTCTCGGGCAGGGGGCGGACGAGCAGTACTTC.

V gene TRBV18 combines with J gene TRBJ1-5; tentative D call: TRBD1 (6 bases). The CDR3 has 14 residues. Germline lookup yields CDR1 KGHSH and CDR2 LQKENI. With 6 bases removed from V and 5 bases from J, the gap between germline ends came to 14 bases. CDR3 sequence reads: CASSPGGPDQPQHF. The CDR3 DNA reads TGTGCCAGCTCCCCGGGGGGGCCGGATCAGCCCCAGCATTTT.

The chain combines TRBV9 with TRBJ2-1, with 7 positions matching TRBD1. The CDR3 covers 14 residues. V dropped 2 bases and J dropped 5; count of bases not matched to a gene: 4. Looked up from germline, CDR1 is SGDLS and CDR2 is YYNGEE. The CDR3 nucleotides are TGTGCCAGCAGCGTCGAGACAGGGAACAATGAGCAGTTCTTC. Its translation: CASSVETGNNEQFF.

V is TRBV2 and J is TRBJ2-1; weak D call: TRBD2 (5 bases). The CDR3 has 17 residues. Trimming left V 2 bases short and J 0 bases short, with 14 bases between. Per germline, CDR1 SNHLY and CDR2 FYNNEI. CDR3 residues: CASSETRTLGSYNEQFF. The DNA of the CDR3 is TGTGCCAGCAGTGAAACTAGAACATTGGGCTCCTACAATGAGCAGTTCTTC.

As DNA, the CDR3 is TGTGCCATCAGTGAGTCGAAGGGGACAGATACGCAGTATTTT. It is translated as CAISESKGTDTQYF. This chain joins TRBV10-3 and TRBJ2-3, with TRBD1 as a possible D gene (5 bases). The CDR3 extends over 14 amino acids. Trimming cost V 0 bases and J 3 bases, with 7 bases left between them. Looked up from germline, CDR1 is ENHRY and CDR2 is SYGVKD.

The chain is built from TRBV19 and TRBJ2-6, with TRBD2 as a possible D gene (6 bases). Trimming pared 7 bases from V and 0 bases from J, leaving 22 bases between. This CDR3 is 19 amino acids long. CDR1 and CDR2 from the germline V gene are LNHDA and SQIVND (reference sequence). CDR3 nucleotides: TGTGCCAGTATTGCTCCCATTGGAGGGGCCCGCTCTGGGGCCAACGTCCTGACTTTC. Its translation is CASIAPIGGARSGANVLTF.

The CDR3 region has the DNA TGCGCCAGCAGCCTGGGACAGTCCGTCGAGCAGTACTTC. Translating gives CASSLGQSVEQYF. V gene TRBV5-1 combines with J gene TRBJ2-7, with 7 bases identical to TRBD1. Germline V lookup: CDR1 SGHRS, CDR2 YFSETQ. After removal of 4 bases from V and 6 bases from J, the junction contained 7 bases not matched to a gene. The CDR3 has 13 amino acids.

V usage is TRBV7-6 and J usage is TRBJ2-7; possible D gene TRBD2, 5 bases. Trimming left V 3 bases short and J 7 bases short, with 13 bases between. Germline CDR1 is SGHVS and CDR2 is FNYEAQ. This CDR3 has 13 residues. CDR3 loop: CASSFSYGIEQYF. The CDR3 DNA is TGTGCCAGCAGCTTCAGTTACGGGATTGAGCAGTACTTC.

The V and J genes are TRBV25-1 and TRBJ2-7; D possibly corresponds to TRBD1 (5 bases). This CDR3 contains 16 residues. The V gene lost 4 bases and the J gene lost 6 bases, with 22 bases spanning the gap. CDR1 MGHDK and CDR2 SYGVNS come from the germline V gene. CDR3 sequence: CASSGGHLYPLCEQYF. The CDR3 coding sequence is TGTGCCAGCAGTGGAGGACATCTTTATCCTCTATGCGAGCAGTACTTC.

The CDR3 DNA reads as TGTGCCAGCAGCTCCCCCAACGGAAAGCGCTATGGCTACACCTTC. This translates into CASSSPNGKRYGYTF. This chain links TRBV5-4 with TRBJ1-2; D unresolved. The CDR3 extends over 15 amino acids. V was pared by 3 bases and J by 4 bases, with 16 bases between. The germline V gene has CDR1 SGHNT and CDR2 YYREEE (reference sequence).

The gene calls are TRBV7-9 and TRBJ2-7, with 7 bases matching TRBD1. CDR1 is SEHNR and CDR2 is FQNEAQ in the germline V gene (reference sequence). V was clipped by 6 bases and J by 3 bases; unmatched bases: 14. This CDR3 is 16 amino acids long. This CDR3 reads CASRKTGTDKDYEQYF. DNA for the CDR3: TGTGCCAGCAGGAAAACCGGGACAGACAAAGACTACGAGCAGTACTTC.

The chain couples TRBV18 to TRBJ2-2; 8 bases fit TRBD2. Trimming at V came to 1 base and at J to 5 bases, leaving 9 bases not matched to a gene. The CDR3 totals 17 residues. Germline CDR1 reads KGHSH; CDR2 reads LQKENI. CDR3 in amino acids: CASSPRWSGSATGELFF. In DNA, the CDR3 is TGTGCCAGCTCACCACGTTGGAGCGGGAGCGCAACCGGGGAGCTGTTTTTT.

This clone was seen a handful of times. The J gene is TRBJ1-2, the V gene TRBV6-6; TRBD1 matches at 9 bases. Looked up from germline, CDR1 is MNHNY and CDR2 is SVGAGI (reference sequence). This CDR3 is built from 14 residues. V shed 4 bases, J shed 4 bases, and the junction held 4 bases outside the gene matches. The CDR3 DNA follows: TGTGCCAGCAGTTCACAGGGGGCGGGCTATGGCTACACCTTC. Its translation is CASSSQGAGYGYTF.

The J gene is TRBJ2-2, the V gene TRBV19; a possible D gene is TRBD1 (6 bases). The germline gives CDR1 LNHDA, CDR2 SQIVND (reference sequence). CDR3 length: 14 amino acids. Deletions cut 6 bases from V and 1 base from J, with 9 bases between. The DNA of the CDR3 is TGTGCCAGTAGCCGGGGACAGAACACCGGGGAGCTGTTTTTT. Its protein product is CASSRGQNTGELFF.

This chain uses TRBV25-1 with TRBJ2-5; the D is unclear. V gave up 1 base and J gave up 6 bases, with 12 bases separating them. There are 14 residues in the CDR3. Germline assignment: CDR1 MGHDK and CDR2 SYGVNS. The CDR3 loop is CASSESVLVKTQYF. CDR3 nucleotides: TGTGCCAGCAGTGAATCGGTCTTGGTAAAGACCCAGTACTTC.